This TCR beta chain was recorded in a study of T-cell reconstitution after alpha-beta-depleted transplantation in children. Preparation of the TCRbeta library used unique molecular identifiers. TCRdb recomputed calls from the PCR reads with MiXCR, one row per CDR3 protein. Altogether fewer than 350,000 distinct CDR3 sequences are present, about 9.5% being singletons, with the ten largest covering about 8%. General study points: Counts and diversity of T cells one year after transplant came mostly from newly produced T cells.

This clonotype was observed at least ten times. The antigen is undetermined. Germline V gene lookup returns CDR1 SGHTA and CDR2 FQGNSA. CDR3 size: 14 residues. V was trimmed by 4 bases and J by 8 bases, leaving 17 bases between them. Sequencing was performed on PBMCs, taken before TCRalphabeta/CD19-depleted stem cell transplant. J is TRBJ1-2 and V is TRBV7-2; D is undetermined. This clonotype was obtained from a boy younger than two with acute myeloid leukemia, due to receive a stem cell transplant. CDR3 residues: CASSSPDGAGGYTF. In DNA form, the CDR3 reads TGTGCCAGCAGCTCCCCAGATGGTGCCGGGGGCTACACCTTC.